Here is one TCR beta chain with its context. Antigen: not known. This sample was included in a study of CD8 T cells in Susac syndrome. After extraction with the RNeasy kit, about 0.45 to 1 ug of the RNA was reverse transcribed using random hexamers. Amplification of TCR beta CDR3 by immunoSEQ multiplex PCR spanned 54 Vbeta and 13 Jbeta. TCRdb independently ran MiXCR on the immunoSEQ multiplex PCR reads; one entry per CDR3 protein. In the table there are 65,000 to 85,000 distinct CDR3 sequences, 85% to 95% of which are singletons. Negative isolation yielded CD8+ and CD4+ T cells; FACS enriched TEMRA cells. Whole-study results and caveats: In TEMRA cells and active patients, CD8+ clonal expansion in Susac reached its peak. Susac-specific public clones in total CD8+ repertoires numbered some 16; in CD8+ TEMRA repertoires, they numbered roughly 5.

The V and J ends lost 7 bases and 5 bases, in that order; junction bases with no gene match: 10. The CDR3 spans 14 residues. Germline CDR1 MDHEN, CDR2 SYDVKM. The sample comprised CD8+ T cells from PBMCs. The receptor was isolated from a human donor with Susac syndrome. The V call is TRBV28, the J call TRBJ1-1; 7 bases agree with TRBD1. The CDR3 sequence: CASKTYRGRTEAFF. The CDR3 nucleotides are TGTGCCAGCAAAACCTACAGGGGCCGAACTGAAGCTTTCTTT.